This paragraph covers one TCR beta chain sequence. These data are taken from a study of blood T cells in healthy people across ages. The authors ran a second PCR of about 7 to 11 cycles using a sample-barcoded 5' primer and a J-beta primer mix. In TCRdb, the 5' RACE reads were re-called with MiXCR into one record per CDR3 protein. The table has 850,000 to 1,000,000 distinct CDR3 sequences, roughly 50% seen once; the top ten hold about a fifth. Germline assignment: CDR1 SGHTA and CDR2 FQGNSA. After removal of 3 bases from V and 0 bases from J, the junction contained 2 bases not matched to a gene. CDR3 length: 15 residues.

The sequence was obtained from a woman aged 55-75 years in good health. Sequenced: blood. The rearrangement uses TRBV7-2 and TRBJ2-4; TRBD2 agrees at 7 bases. CDR3 region: CASSFGGGAKNIQYF. In nucleotides, the CDR3 is TGTGCCAGCAGCTTTGGGGGGGGAGCCAAAAACATTCAGTACTTC.